Detailed here is one T cell receptor (beta chain). The sample comes from a study of control samples from healthy donors and cancer patients. Germline CDR1 is MNHEY and CDR2 is SMNVEV (reference sequence). V gave up 5 bases and J gave up 1 base; unmatched junction bases: 5. The CDR3 extends over 15 amino acids. The protocol was immunoSEQ multiplex PCR, while the TCRdb copy is restricted to in-frame clones and leaves out a portion. The sample has roughly 120,000 clones, about nine tenths seen once. The V call is TRBV27, the J call TRBJ1-2; TRBD1 matches 9 bases. Sequencing input: blood. The sequence came from a human donor in good health. The donor label of this sample is uncertain. The CDR3 coding sequence is TGTGCCAGCAGTACGGGACAGGGTTTTAACTATGGCTACACCTTC. It specifies CASSTGQGFNYGYTF.